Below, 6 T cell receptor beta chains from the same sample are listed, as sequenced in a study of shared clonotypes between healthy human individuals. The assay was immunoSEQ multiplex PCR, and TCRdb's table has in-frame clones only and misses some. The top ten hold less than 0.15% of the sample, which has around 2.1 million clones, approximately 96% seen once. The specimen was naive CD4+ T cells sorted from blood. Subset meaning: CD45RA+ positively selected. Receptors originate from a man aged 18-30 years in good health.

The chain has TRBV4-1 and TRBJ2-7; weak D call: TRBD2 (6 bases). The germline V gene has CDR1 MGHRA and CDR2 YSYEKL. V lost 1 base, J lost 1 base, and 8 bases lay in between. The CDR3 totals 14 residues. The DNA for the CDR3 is TGCGCCAGCAGCCAAGGCGGGACTTCCTACGAGCAGTACTTC. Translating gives CASSQGGTSYEQYF.

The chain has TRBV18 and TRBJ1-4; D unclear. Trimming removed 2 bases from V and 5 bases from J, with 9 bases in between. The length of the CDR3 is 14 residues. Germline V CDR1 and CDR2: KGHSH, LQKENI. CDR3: CASSPSSQNEKLFF. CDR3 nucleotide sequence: TGTGCCAGCTCACCAAGTTCCCAGAATGAAAAACTGTTTTTT.

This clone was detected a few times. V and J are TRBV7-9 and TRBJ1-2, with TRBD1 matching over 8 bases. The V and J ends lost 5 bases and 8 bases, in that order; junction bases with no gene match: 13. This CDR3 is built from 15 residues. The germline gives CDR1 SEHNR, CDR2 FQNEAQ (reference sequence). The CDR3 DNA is TGTGCCAGCAGCGAGCGACAGGGGCCATATTGGGGCTACACCTTC. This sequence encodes CASSERQGPYWGYTF. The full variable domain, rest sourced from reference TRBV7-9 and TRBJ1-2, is DTGVSQNPRHKITKRGQNVTFRCDPISEHNRLYWYRQTLGQGPEFLTYFQNEAQLEKSRLLSDRFSAERPKGSFSTLEIQRTEQGDSAMYLCASSERQGPYWGYTFGSGTRLTVV.

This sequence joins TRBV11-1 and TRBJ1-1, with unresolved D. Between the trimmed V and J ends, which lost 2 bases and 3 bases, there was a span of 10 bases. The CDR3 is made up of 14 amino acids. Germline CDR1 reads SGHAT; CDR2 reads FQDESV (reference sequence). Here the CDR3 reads CASSLSRRYTEAFF. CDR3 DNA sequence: TGTGCCAGCAGCTTAAGTCGGCGCTACACTGAAGCTTTCTTT. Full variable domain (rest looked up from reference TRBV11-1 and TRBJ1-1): EAEVAQSPRYKITEKSQAVAFWCDPISGHATLYWYRQILGQGPELLVQFQDESVVDDSQLPKDRFSAERLKGVDSTLKIQPAELGDSAMYLCASSLSRRYTEAFFGQGTRLTVV.

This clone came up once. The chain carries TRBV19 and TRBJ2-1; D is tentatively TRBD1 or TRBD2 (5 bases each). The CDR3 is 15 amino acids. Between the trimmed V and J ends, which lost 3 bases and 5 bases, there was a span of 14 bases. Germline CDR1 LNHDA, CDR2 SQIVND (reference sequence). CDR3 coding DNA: TGTGCCAGTAGTATCTGGGACCGGAGTAACAATGAGCAGTTCTTC. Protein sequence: CASSIWDRSNNEQFF. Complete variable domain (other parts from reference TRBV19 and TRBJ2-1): DGGITQSPKYLFRKEGQNVTLSCEQNLNHDAMYWYRQDPGQGLRLIYYSQIVNDFQKGDIAEGYSVSREKKESFPLTVTSAQKNPTAFYLCASSIWDRSNNEQFFGPGTRLTVL.

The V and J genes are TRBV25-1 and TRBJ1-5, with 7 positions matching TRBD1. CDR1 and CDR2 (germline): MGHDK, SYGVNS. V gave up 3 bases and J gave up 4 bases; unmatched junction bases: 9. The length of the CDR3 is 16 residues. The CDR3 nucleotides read TGTGCCAGCAGTGAGTCGCCGGGACAGCTGAATCAGCCCCAGCATTTT. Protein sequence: CASSESPGQLNQPQHF.